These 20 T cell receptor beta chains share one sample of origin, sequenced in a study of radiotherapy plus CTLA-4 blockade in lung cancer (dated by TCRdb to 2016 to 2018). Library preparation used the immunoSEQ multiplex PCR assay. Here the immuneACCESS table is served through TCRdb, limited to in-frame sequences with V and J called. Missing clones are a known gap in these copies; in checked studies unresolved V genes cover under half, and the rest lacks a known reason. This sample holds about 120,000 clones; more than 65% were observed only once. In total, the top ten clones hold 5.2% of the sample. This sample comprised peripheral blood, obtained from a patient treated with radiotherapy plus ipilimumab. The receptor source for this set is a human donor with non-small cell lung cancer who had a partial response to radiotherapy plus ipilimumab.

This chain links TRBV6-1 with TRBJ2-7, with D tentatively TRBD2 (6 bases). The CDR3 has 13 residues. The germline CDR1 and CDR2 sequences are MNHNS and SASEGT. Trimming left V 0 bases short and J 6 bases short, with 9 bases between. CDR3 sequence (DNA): TGTGCCAGCAGTGAAGCGTGGGGAGGCGAGCAGTACTTC. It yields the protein CASSEAWGGEQYF.

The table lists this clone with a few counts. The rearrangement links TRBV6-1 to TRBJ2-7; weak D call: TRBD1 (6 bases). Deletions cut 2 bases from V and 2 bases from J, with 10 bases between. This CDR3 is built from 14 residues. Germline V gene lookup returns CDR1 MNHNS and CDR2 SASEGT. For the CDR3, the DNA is TGTGCCAGCAGTGAACGGTCAGGGGCCTACGAGCAGTACTTC. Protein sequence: CASSERSGAYEQYF.

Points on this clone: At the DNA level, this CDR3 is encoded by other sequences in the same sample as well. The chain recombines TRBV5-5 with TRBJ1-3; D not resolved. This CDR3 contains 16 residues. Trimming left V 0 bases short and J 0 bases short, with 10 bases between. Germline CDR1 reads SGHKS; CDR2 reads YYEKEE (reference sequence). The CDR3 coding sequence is TGTGCCAGCAGCTTGGACAGAGCCTTCTCTGGAAACACCATATATTTT. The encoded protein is CASSLDRAFSGNTIYF.

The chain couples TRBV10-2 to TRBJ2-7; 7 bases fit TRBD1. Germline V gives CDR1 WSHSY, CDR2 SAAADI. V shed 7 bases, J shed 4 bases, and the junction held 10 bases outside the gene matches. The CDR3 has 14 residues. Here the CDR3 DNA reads TGCGCCAGCATCCAGAGACTGGGACAGTACGAGCAGTACTTC. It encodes CASIQRLGQYEQYF.

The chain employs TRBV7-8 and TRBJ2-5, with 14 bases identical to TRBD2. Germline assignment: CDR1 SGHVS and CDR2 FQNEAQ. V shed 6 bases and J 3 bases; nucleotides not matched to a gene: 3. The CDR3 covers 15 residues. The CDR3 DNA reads TGTGCCAGCAGACGACTAGCGGGAGGGAAAGAGACCCAGTACTTC. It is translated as CASRRLAGGKETQYF.

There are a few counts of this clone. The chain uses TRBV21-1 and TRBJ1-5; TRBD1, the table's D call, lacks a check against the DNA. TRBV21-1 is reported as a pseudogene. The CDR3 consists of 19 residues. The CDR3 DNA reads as TGTGCCAGCAGCAAAGGAGTCAAGGGACAGGGGGTTCGCAATCAGCCCCAGCATTTT. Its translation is CASSKGVKGQGVRNQPQHF.

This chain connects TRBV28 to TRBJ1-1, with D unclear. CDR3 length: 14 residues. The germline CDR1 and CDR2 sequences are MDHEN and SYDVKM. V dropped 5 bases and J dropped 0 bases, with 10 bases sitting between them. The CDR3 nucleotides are TGTGCCAGCAGTCCAGTGAACATGAACACTGAAGCTTTCTTT. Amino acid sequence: CASSPVNMNTEAFF.

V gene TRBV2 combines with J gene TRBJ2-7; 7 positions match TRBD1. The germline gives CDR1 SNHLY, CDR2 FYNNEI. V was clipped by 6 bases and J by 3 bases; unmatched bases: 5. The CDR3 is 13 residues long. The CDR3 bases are TGTGCCAGCAGCCGGGACAGAGGCTACGAGCAGTACTTC. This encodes CASSRDRGYEQYF.

DNA of the CDR3: TGTGCCTGGAGTCAAGAGACGGCCGGAGAGCCCCAGCATTTT. It encodes CAWSQETAGEPQHF. The chain couples TRBV30 to TRBJ1-5; D is ambiguous. The V gene lost 2 bases and the J gene lost 8 bases, with 16 bases spanning the gap. In germline, CDR1 is GTSNPN, CDR2 SVGIG (reference sequence). This CDR3 contains 14 residues.

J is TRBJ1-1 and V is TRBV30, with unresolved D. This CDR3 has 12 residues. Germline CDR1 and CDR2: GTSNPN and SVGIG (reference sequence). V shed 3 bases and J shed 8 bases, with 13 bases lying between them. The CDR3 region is CAWRRSAMEAFF. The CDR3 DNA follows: TGTGCCTGGAGGAGGAGTGCGATGGAAGCTTTCTTT.

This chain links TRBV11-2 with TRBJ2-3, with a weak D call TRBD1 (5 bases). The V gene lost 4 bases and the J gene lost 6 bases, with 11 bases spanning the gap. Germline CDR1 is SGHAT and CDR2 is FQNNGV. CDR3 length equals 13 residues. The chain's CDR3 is CASSSWKGDTQYF. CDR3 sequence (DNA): TGTGCCAGCAGCTCTTGGAAGGGGGATACGCAGTATTTT.

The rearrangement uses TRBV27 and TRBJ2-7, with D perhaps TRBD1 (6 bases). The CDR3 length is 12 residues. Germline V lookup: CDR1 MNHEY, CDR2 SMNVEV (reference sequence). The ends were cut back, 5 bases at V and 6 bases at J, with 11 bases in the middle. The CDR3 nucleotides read TGTGCCAGCAGTCTCAGGGGTCGCGAGCAGTACTTC. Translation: CASSLRGREQYF.

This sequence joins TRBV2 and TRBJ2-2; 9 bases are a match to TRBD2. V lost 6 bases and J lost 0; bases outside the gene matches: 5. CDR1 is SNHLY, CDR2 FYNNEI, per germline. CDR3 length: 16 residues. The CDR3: CASRARLAANTGELFF. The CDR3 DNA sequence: TGTGCCAGCAGGGCCAGACTAGCGGCGAACACCGGGGAGCTGTTTTTT.

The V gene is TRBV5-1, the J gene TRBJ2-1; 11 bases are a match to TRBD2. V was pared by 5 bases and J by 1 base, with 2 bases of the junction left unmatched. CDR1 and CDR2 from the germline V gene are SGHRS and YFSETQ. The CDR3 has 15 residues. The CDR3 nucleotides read TGCGCCAGCAGGCTAGCGGGAGGATCCTACAATGAGCAGTTCTTC. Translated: CASRLAGGSYNEQFF. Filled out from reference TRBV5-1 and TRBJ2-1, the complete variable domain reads KAGVTQTPRYLIKTRGQQVTLSCSPISGHRSVSWYQQTPGQGLQFLFEYFSETQRNKGNFPGRFSGRQFSNSRSEMNVSTLELGDSALYLCASRLAGGSYNEQFFGPGTRLTVL.

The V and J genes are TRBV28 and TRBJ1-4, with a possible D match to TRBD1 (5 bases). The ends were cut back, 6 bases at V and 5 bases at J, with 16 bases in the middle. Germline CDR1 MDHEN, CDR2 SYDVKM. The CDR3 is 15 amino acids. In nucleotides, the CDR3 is TGTGCCAGCAGGGCCGGGGGAGTTGGCAATGAAAAACTGTTTTTT. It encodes CASRAGGVGNEKLFF.

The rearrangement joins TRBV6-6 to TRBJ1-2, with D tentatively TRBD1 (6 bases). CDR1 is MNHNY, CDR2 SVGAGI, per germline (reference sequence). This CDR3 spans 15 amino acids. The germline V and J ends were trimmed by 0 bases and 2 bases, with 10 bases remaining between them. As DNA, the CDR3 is TGTGCCAGCAGTTACTCCCACAGGGTAAACTATGGCTACACCTTC. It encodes CASSYSHRVNYGYTF.

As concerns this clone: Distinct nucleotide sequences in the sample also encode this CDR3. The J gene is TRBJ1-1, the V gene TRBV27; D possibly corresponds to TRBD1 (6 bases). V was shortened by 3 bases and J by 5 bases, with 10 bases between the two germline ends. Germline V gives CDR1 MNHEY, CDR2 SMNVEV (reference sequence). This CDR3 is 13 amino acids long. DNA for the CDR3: TGTGCCAGCAGTTTCCAGGGGAATACTGAAGCTTTCTTT. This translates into CASSFQGNTEAFF.

The CDR3 here is CASSWGVSNEQFF. CDR3 DNA: TGCGCCAGCAGCTGGGGAGTTAGCAATGAGCAGTTCTTC. The J gene is TRBJ2-1, the V gene TRBV5-1; D may be TRBD2 (5 bases). The CDR3 sequence is 13 residues long. V dropped 3 bases and J dropped 6 bases, with 10 bases sitting between them. Looked up from germline, CDR1 is SGHRS and CDR2 is YFSETQ.

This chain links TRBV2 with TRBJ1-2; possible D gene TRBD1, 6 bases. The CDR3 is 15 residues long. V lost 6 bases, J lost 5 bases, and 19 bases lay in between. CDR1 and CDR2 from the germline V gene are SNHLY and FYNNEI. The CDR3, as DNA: TGTGCCAGCAGCGGTCAGGGGAAGTCCCTTTATGGCTACACCTTC. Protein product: CASSGQGKSLYGYTF.

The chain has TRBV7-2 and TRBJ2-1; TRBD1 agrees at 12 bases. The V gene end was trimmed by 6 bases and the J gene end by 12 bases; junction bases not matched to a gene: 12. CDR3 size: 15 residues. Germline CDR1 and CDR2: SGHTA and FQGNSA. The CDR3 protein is CASSISGQGAYRQFF. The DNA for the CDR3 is TGTGCCAGCAGTATTTCGGGACAGGGGGCATATAGGCAGTTCTTC. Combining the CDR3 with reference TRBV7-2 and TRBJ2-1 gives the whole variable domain GAGVSQSPSNKVTEKGKDVELRCDPISGHTALYWYRQSLGQGLEFLIYFQGNSAPDKSGLPSDRFSAERTGGSVSTLTIQRTQQEDSAVYLCASSISGQGAYRQFFGPGTRLTVL.